This T cell receptor (beta chain) was identified during a study of post-analysis software for immune sequencing data. Whole-study findings and limits: In patients, TRBV5-6, TRBV5-1 and TRBV20-1 belonged to five TRBV segments found more frequently than in controls. People with multiple sclerosis had a significantly lower normalized Chao1 diversity than controls did.

The CDR3 extends over 14 amino acids. The germline V gene has CDR1 MNHEY and CDR2 SMNVEV (reference sequence). Incorporated into the TCR beta cDNA libraries were unique molecular identifiers, which served to reduce PCR and sequencing biases. TCRdb re-derived calls from the PCR reads in MiXCR, one entry per CDR3 protein. The sample lists hundreds of thousands of distinct CDR3 sequences; 25% to 30% were seen once. Points on this clonotype: Its antigen is still unknown. Compared with germline, one end of the junction differs, possibly owing to a read error.

Sequenced sample: blood. The V call is TRBV27, the J call TRBJ2-7, with D hard to call. This sequence originates from a girl aged 5-17 years with multiple sclerosis. The CDR3 spells CASNLWARKYEQYF. CDR3 sequence (DNA): TGTGCCAGCAATTTATGGGCCAGGAAGTACGAGCAGTACTTC.